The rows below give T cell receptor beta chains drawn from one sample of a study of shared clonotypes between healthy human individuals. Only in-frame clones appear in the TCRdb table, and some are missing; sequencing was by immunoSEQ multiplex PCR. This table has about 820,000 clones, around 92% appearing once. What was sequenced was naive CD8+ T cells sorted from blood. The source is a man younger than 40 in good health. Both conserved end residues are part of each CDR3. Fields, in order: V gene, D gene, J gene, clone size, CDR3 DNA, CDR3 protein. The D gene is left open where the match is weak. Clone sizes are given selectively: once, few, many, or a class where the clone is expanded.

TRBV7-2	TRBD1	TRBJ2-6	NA	TGTGCCAGCAGCCCGGGGCCGGGACAGGGGTCTGGGGCCAACGTCCTGACTTTC	CASSPGPGQGSGANVLTF
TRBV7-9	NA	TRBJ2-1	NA	TGTGCCAGCAGCCTGGTAGGTGGCAGCTCCTACAATGAGCAGTTCTTC	CASSLVGGSSYNEQFF
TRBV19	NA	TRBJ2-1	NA	TGTGCCAGTAGTACCGGGGGCCCCAACAATGAGCAGTTCTTC	CASSTGGPNNEQFF
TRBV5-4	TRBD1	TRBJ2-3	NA	TGTGCCAGCAGCATCGACAGGGCAGATACGCAGTATTTT	CASSIDRADTQYF
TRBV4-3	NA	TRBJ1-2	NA	TGCGCCAGCAGCCAAGGTCAAGGGAGTCCCTATGGCTACACCTTC	CASSQGQGSPYGYTF
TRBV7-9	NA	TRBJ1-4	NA	TGTGCCAGCAGTGGTGAAAAACTGTTTTTT	CASSGEKLFF
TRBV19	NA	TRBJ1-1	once	TGTGCCAGTAGTATAGCGCCGGGGGGCACTGAAGCTTTCTTT	CASSIAPGGTEAFF
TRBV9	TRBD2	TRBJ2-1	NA	TGTGCCAGCAGCGCAGCGGGACTAGCGGGTGAGGTCTCCTACAATGAGCAGTTCTTC	CASSAAGLAGEVSYNEQFF
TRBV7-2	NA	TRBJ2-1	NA	TGTGCCAGCAGCCGTGACTTAGCGATGGAGCAGTTCTTC	CASSRDLAMEQFF
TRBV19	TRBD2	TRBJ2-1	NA	TGTGCCAGTAGTAGATTGATCCTAGCGGAGAATAATGAGCAGTTCTTC	CASSRLILAENNEQFF
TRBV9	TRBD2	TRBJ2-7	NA	TGTGCCAGCAGCGTAGGGGCCGCCCACGGACTAGCGGGAGGACCCCCCGAGCAGTACTTC	CASSVGAAHGLAGGPPEQYF
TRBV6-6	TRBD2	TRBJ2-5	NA	TGTGCCAGCAGTTACTCGTGGGACTATCAAGAGACCCAGTACTTC	CASSYSWDYQETQYF
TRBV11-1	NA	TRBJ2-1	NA	TGTGCCAGCAGCTCGTCGGGAGTGTGGGACAATGAGCAGTTCTTC	CASSSSGVWDNEQFF
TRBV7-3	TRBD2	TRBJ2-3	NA	TGTGCCAGCAGCTTATTGGGCTCGCGGGAGGCATACACAGATACGCAGTATTTT	CASSLLGSREAYTDTQYF
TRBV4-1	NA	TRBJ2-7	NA	TGCGCCAGCAGCCAAGATTTGTCAGGAAAGGGGCAGTACTTC	CASSQDLSGKGQYF
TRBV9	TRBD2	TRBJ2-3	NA	TGTGCCAGCAGCGGCTATACTAGCGGGAGTATGGATACGCAGTATTTT	CASSGYTSGSMDTQYF
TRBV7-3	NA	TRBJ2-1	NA	TGTGCCAGCAGCTTTGGTCTAGCGAACTCCTACAATGAGCAGTTCTTC	CASSFGLANSYNEQFF
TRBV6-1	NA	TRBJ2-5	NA	TGTGCCAGCAGGGGTGGGGTCCCGCTCCAGTACTTC	CASRGGVPLQYF
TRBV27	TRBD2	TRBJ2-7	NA	TGTGCCAGCAGTCCCCGACTAGCGGGAGGGTACGAGCAGTACTTC	CASSPRLAGGYEQYF
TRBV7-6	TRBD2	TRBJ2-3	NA	TGTGCCAGCGGACCCGGGACTAGCGGGAGGGCCAGGGATACGCAGTATTTT	CASGPGTSGRARDTQYF
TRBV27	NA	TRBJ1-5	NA	TGTGCCAGCAGTTTATCACAGTTACCGGATCAGCCCCAGCATTTT	CASSLSQLPDQPQHF
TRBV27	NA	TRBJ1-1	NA	TGTGCCAGCAAGTACCCTGGGATGAACACTGAAGCTTTCTTT	CASKYPGMNTEAFF
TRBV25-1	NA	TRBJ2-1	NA	TGTGCCAGCAGTGCTCGGGGTGACGATTACAATGAGCAGTTCTTC	CASSARGDDYNEQFF
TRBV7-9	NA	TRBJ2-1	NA	TGTGCCAGCAGCTTAGGGCGAGCGGTAGACAATGAGCAGTTCTTC	CASSLGRAVDNEQFF
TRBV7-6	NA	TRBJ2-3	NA	TGTGCCAGCAGCCCAGCCCCGGAGGGCCATGATAGGACAGATACGCAGTATTTT	CASSPAPEGHDRTDTQYF
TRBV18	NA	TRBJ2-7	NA	TGTGCCAGCTCACCCATCTCTTCAGTGGGCCAGGAAAACTACGAGCAGTACTTC	CASSPISSVGQENYEQYF
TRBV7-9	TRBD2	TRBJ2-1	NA	TGTGCCAGCAGCCCCCCCTTAGCGGGAGGGACGTTCTTC	CASSPPLAGGTFF
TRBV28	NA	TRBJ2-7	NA	TGTGCCAGCAGTCCACAGGTTTCCTACGAGCAGTACTTC	CASSPQVSYEQYF
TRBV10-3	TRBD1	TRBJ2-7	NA	TGTGCCCTGAGTCCGGGACAGCAGTACGAGCAGTACTTC	CALSPGQQYEQYF
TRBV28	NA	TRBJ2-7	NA	TGTGCCAGCAGACCCGGTGGGGATAACTACGAGCAGTACTTC	CASRPGGDNYEQYF
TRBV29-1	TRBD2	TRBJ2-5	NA	TGCAGCGTTGCCTCTTGGCGGGAGTTTCCCCAAGAGACCCAGTACTTC	CSVASWREFPQETQYF